A single sample is the source of the 16 T cell receptor beta chains below, sequenced in a study of blood T cell repertoires in COVID-19. Sequenced by immunoSEQ multiplex PCR; TCRdb stores in-frame clones only, minus some. Of tens of thousands of clones detected, approximately 90% appear once; the ten largest clones hold approximately 8%. The sample taken for sequencing was peripheral blood. Receptors were obtained from a human donor with active COVID-19. The donor label of this sample is uncertain.

This clone was observed once. The chain carries TRBV6-2 or TRBV6-3 and TRBJ1-2; maybe TRBD1 (5 bases). Germline values: CDR1 MNHEY, CDR2 SVGEGT. Trimming stripped 2 bases from V and 8 bases from J, with 9 bases between. There are 12 residues in the CDR3. The CDR3 reads CASSYDGGGYTF. The CDR3 DNA reads TGTGCCAGCAGTTACGACGGGGGAGGCTACACCTTC.

This sequence joins TRBV2 and TRBJ2-5; D may be TRBD2 (6 bases). This CDR3 has 17 amino acids. V lost 7 bases, J lost 7 bases, and 28 bases lay in between. The germline V gene has CDR1 SNHLY and CDR2 FYNNEI. The CDR3 loop reads CASTPISGRGSGGTQYF. The CDR3 DNA reads as TGTGCCAGCACCCCAATCTCGGGACGGGGGTCCGGGGGGACCCAGTACTTC.

This clone has a single count. The chain has TRBV7-9 and TRBJ2-3; 15 bases are shared with TRBD2. Germline loops: CDR1 SEHNR, CDR2 FQNEAQ (reference sequence). This CDR3 comprises 17 residues. V lost 4 bases to trimming and J lost 8 bases; unmatched junction nucleotides: 10. In DNA form, the CDR3 reads TGTGCCAGCAGCTCTGGACTAGCGGGGGGGCCATTACCTACGCAGTATTTT. It yields the protein CASSSGLAGGPLPTQYF.

Only one count was recorded for this clone. This chain uses TRBV18 with TRBJ1-2; 9 bases map to TRBD1. The germline gives CDR1 KGHSH, CDR2 LQKENI. V was clipped by 4 bases and J by 8 bases; unmatched bases: 11. This CDR3 comprises 15 residues. The CDR3 DNA is TGTGCCAGCTCACTTGCTCGGGACAGGGCGGTCGGCTACACCTTC. Translating it yields CASSLARDRAVGYTF.

This sequence joins TRBV30 and TRBJ1-2, with D perhaps matching TRBD1 (5 bases). The CDR3 totals 10 residues. Germline V lookup: CDR1 GTSNPN, CDR2 SVGIG (reference sequence). V was trimmed by 3 bases and J by 7 bases, leaving 6 bases between them. The CDR3 spells CAWRRGGYTF. DNA of the CDR3: TGTGCCTGGAGAAGGGGTGGCTACACCTTC.

The chain links TRBV6-5 to TRBJ1-2; 8 nucleotides agree with TRBD1. V shed 4 bases, J shed 5 bases, and the junction held 6 bases outside the gene matches. This CDR3 is 14 amino acids long. Germline V CDR1 and CDR2: MNHEY, SVGAGI. The CDR3 DNA sequence: TGTGCCAGCAGTTCCGGGACAGGATGGTATGGCTACACCTTC. It is translated as CASSSGTGWYGYTF.

In this sample, this clone turned up once. The genes are TRBV3-1 (or the pseudogene TRBV3-2) and TRBJ1-4, with D perhaps matching TRBD1 (5 bases). This CDR3 is built from 12 residues. V lost 1 base and J 16 bases, leaving 13 bases between the germline ends. The germline V gene has CDR1 LGHDT and CDR2 YNNKEL (reference sequence). For the CDR3, the DNA is TGTGCCAGCAGCCAAGGACAGCGAGATAGGTTTTTT. Translated: CASSQGQRDRFF.

V gene TRBV9 combines with J gene TRBJ2-3; possibly TRBD2 for D (6 bases). Germline lookup yields CDR1 SGDLS and CDR2 YYNGEE. The CDR3 has 15 residues. Trimming left V 0 bases short and J 1 base short, with 9 bases between. CDR3 protein: CASSVGWGGTDTQYF. In DNA, the CDR3 is TGTGCCAGCAGCGTAGGCTGGGGGGGCACAGATACGCAGTATTTT.

This chain joins TRBV24-1 and TRBJ2-2; 11 bases agree with TRBD1. Germline V gene sequence: CDR1 KGHDR, CDR2 SFDVKD. This CDR3 region has 17 residues. V shed 5 bases, J shed 5 bases, and the junction held 9 bases outside the gene matches. The CDR3 DNA reads TGTGCCACCAGTGGTTCACAGGGACAGGGGGGAACCGGGGAGCTGTTTTTT. This codes for CATSGSQGQGGTGELFF.

The V and J genes are TRBV27 and TRBJ1-5; 7 nucleotides match TRBD1. J lost 7 bases, V lost 5 bases, and 5 bases had no gene match. The V gene's germline CDR1 is MNHEY and CDR2 SMNVEV (reference sequence). This CDR3 contains 13 residues. The CDR3 DNA sequence: TGTGCCAGCAGTCCACAGGGGTTCCAGCCCCAGCATTTT. It encodes CASSPQGFQPQHF.

The chain is built from TRBV6-2 or TRBV6-3 and TRBJ2-3; D is uncertain. The CDR3 contains 14 residues. Germline assignment: CDR1 MNHEY and CDR2 SVGEGT. V was pared by 0 bases and J by 6 bases, with 10 bases between. The CDR3 region has the DNA TGTGCCAGCAGTTACTCGGTAGCTGGGGATACGCAGTATTTT. Protein: CASSYSVAGDTQYF.

This clone showed up just a few times. This chain links TRBV5-1 with TRBJ1-2; 8 bases map to TRBD1. This CDR3 contains 15 residues. Germline loops: CDR1 SGHRS, CDR2 YFSETQ. V lost 4 bases to trimming and J lost 1 base; unmatched junction nucleotides: 6. CDR3 amino acids: CASSATTGVNYGYTF. In DNA, the CDR3 is TGCGCCAGCAGCGCGACGACAGGGGTTAACTATGGCTACACCTTC.

The chain recombines TRBV6-6 with TRBJ1-2, with TRBD1 matching over 11 bases. Losses at the gene ends were 5 bases for V and 6 bases for J; bases not matched to a gene: 8. This CDR3 comprises 15 residues. From germline, CDR1 is MNHNY and CDR2 SVGAGI (reference sequence). CDR3 amino acids: CASSPGQGALDGYTF. The CDR3 DNA sequence: TGTGCCAGCAGTCCCGGACAGGGGGCGCTTGATGGCTACACCTTC.

The chain combines TRBV3-1 (or the pseudogene TRBV3-2) with TRBJ1-4; TRBD1 might be the D (6 bases). This CDR3 is 16 amino acids long. CDR1 is LGHDT, CDR2 YNNKEL, per germline (reference sequence). V lost 1 base and J 8 bases, leaving 17 bases between the germline ends. Here the CDR3 reads CASSQARGGEREKLFF. CDR3 DNA sequence: TGTGCCAGCAGCCAAGCTAGGGGGGGGGAAAGAGAAAAACTGTTTTTT.

This clone has just a few counts. The chain has TRBV7-8 and TRBJ1-3, with D uncertain. With 5 bases removed from V and 0 bases from J, the gap between germline ends came to 11 bases. Germline V gene sequence: CDR1 SGHVS, CDR2 FQNEAQ. This CDR3 region has 15 residues. CDR3 nucleotide sequence: TGTGCCAGCAGCAAAGAGCGGATCTCTGGAAACACCATATATTTT. Its protein product is CASSKERISGNTIYF. The full variable domain, in which reference TRBV7-8 and TRBJ1-3 provide the parts outside the CDR3, is GAGVSQSPRYKVAKRGQDVALRCDPISGHVSLFWYQQALGQGPEFLTYFQNEAQLDKSGLPSDRFFAERPEGSVSTLKIQRTQQEDSAVYLCASSKERISGNTIYFGEGSWLTVV.

The chain has TRBV2 and TRBJ2-7, with 7 bases matching TRBD1. The ends lost 3 bases at V and 4 bases at J; junction bases unmatched: 9. The CDR3 runs 15 residues. Germline V CDR1 and CDR2: SNHLY, FYNNEI. The CDR3 DNA is TGTGCCAGCAGTGATAGGCAGGGGGTGTCGTACGAGCAGTACTTC. Its protein product is CASSDRQGVSYEQYF.